The T cell receptor (beta chain) under discussion was sequenced for a study of CD8+CD57+ T cells in acquired aplastic anemia. Genomic DNA served as template for TCR beta VDJ and CDR3 profiling. TCRdb re-called the reads with MiXCR, one entry per CDR3 protein. This table holds approximately 150,000 distinct CDR3 sequences, around 75% found once. An expansion of CD8+CD57+ cells by flow cytometry had been shown in patients chosen for sequencing. This TCR came from a human donor with aplastic anemia. The specimen sequenced was sorted CD4+, CD8+, or CD8+CD57+ T cells (not recorded which) from PBMCs.

CDR3 sequence (DNA): TGCAGTGCTCAGCCCGAGGTGAGGGCCCTAGAGACCCAGTACTTC. Translated, it gives CSAQPEVRALETQYF. The chain joins TRBV20-1 to TRBJ2-5, with a weak D call TRBD2 (5 bases). The CDR3 is made up of 15 amino acids. V lost 5 bases and J 4 bases, leaving 20 bases between the germline ends. The V gene's germline CDR1 is DFQATT and CDR2 SNEGSKA (reference sequence).